This TCR beta chain stems from a study of breast tumors, draining lymph nodes, adjacent tissues. Axillary draining lymph nodes of breast cancer patients supplied the node samples. Regarding this clonotype: A much larger clone is a single base away; this may be a read error.

A single record per CDR3 protein comes from TCRdb applying MiXCR to the multiplex PCR reads. The table includes around 140,000 distinct CDR3 sequences, about 20% detected once. The source material was axillary lymph node tissue. The origin of this receptor is a female donor with breast cancer. Some clones in this sample may be carry-over from other donors' samples.

CDR3 protein: CASSTGNGPQHF. The CDR3 region has the DNA TGTGCCAGCAGTACCGGCAATGGGCCCCAGCATTTT. The chain couples TRBV27 to TRBJ1-5, with no clear D. Trimming took 5 bases from V and 9 from J, leaving 11 bases between them. Germline CDR1 reads MNHEY; CDR2 reads SMNVEV (reference sequence). The CDR3 has 12 amino acids.